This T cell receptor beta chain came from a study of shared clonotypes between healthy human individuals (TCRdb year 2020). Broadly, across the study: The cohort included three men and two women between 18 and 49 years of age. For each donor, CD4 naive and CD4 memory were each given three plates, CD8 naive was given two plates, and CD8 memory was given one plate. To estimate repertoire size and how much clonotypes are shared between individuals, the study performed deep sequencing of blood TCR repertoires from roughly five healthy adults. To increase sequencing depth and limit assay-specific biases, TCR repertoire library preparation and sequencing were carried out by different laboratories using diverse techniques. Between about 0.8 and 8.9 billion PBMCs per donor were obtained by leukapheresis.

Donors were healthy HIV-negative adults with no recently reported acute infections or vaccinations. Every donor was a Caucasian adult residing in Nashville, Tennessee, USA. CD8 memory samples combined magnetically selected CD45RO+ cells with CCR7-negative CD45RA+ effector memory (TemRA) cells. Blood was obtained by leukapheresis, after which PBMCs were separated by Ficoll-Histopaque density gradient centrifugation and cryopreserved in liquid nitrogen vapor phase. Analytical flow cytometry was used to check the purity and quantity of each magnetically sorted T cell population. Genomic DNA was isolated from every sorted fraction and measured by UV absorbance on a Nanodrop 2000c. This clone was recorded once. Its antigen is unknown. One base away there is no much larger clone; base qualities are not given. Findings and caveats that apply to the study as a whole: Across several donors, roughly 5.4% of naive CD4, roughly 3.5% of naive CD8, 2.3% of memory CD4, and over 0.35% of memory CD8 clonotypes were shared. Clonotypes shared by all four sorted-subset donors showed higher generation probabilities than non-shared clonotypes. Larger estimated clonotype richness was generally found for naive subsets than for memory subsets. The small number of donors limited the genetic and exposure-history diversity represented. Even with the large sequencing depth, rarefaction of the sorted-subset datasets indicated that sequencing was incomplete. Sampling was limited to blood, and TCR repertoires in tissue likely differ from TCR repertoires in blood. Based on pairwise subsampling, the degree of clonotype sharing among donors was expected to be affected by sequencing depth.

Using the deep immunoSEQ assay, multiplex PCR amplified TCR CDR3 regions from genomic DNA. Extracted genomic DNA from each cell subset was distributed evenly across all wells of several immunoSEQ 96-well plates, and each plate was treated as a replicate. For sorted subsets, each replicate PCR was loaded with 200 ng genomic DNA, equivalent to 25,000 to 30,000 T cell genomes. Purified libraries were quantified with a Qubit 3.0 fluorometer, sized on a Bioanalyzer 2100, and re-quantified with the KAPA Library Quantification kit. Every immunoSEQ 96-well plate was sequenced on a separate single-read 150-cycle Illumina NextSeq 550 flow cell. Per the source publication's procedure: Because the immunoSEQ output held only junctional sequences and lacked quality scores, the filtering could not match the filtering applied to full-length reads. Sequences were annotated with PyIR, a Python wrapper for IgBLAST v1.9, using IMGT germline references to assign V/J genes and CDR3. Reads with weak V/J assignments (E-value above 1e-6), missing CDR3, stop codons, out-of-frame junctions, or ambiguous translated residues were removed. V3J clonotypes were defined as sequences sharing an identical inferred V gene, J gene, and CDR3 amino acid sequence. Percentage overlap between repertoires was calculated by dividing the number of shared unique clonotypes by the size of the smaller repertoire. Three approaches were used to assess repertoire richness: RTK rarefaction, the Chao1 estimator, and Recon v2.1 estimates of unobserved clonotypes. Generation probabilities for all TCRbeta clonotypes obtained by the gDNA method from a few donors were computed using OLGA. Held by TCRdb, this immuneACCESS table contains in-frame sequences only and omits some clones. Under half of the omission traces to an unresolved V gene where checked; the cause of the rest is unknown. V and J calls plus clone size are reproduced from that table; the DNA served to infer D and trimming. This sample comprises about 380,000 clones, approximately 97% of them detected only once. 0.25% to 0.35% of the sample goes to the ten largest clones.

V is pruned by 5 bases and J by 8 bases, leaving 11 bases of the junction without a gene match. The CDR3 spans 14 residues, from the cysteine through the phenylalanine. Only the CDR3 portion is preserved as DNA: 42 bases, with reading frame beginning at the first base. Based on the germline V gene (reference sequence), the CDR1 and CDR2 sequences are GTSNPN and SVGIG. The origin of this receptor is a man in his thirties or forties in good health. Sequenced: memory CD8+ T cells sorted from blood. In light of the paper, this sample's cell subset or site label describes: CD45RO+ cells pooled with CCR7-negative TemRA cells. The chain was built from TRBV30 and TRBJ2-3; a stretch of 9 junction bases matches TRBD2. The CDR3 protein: CAWFSGGGRATQYF. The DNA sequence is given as TGTGCCTGGTTCTCAGGCGGCGGGAGGGCTACGCAGTATTTT.